The 3 T cell receptor beta chains below all came from one sample that was sequenced in a study of cytomegalovirus exposure and HLA in healthy donors. Primers for the PCR totalled 60 Vbeta and 13 Jbeta. Sequenced by immunoSEQ multiplex PCR; TCRdb stores in-frame clones only, minus some. The sample lists 110,000 or so clones, under 70% occurring once. Sequencing was performed on PBMCs. The receptors derive from a man aged 18-30 years in good health and CMV-seropositive.

The V gene is TRBV6-5, the J gene TRBJ1-1; 9 bases agree with TRBD1. The CDR3 totals 16 residues. V gave up 0 bases and J gave up 1 base; unmatched junction bases: 3. Germline assignment: CDR1 MNHEY and CDR2 SVGAGI. CDR3 bases: TGTGCCAGCAGTTACTCGACAGGGGGTGGGAACACTGAAGCTTTCTTT. This sequence encodes CASSYSTGGGNTEAFF.

This clone appeared a few times. The V and J genes are TRBV9 and TRBJ2-5; tentatively, D is TRBD1 (7 bases). This CDR3 has 15 amino acids. Germline assignment: CDR1 SGDLS and CDR2 YYNGEE. Trimming left V 4 bases short and J 5 bases short, with 18 bases between. The CDR3 bases are TGTGCCAGCAGCCCGAGATGGAGGGGGCAGGAGACCCAGTACTTC. Translation gives CASSPRWRGQETQYF.

The CDR3 loop is CASSDIRIDTGELFF. The CDR3 nucleotides read TGCGCCAGCAGTGATATCAGGATAGACACCGGGGAGCTGTTTTTT. V and J are TRBV10-1 and TRBJ2-2, with no clear D. This CDR3 contains 15 residues. Germline V gene sequence: CDR1 WNHNN, CDR2 SYGVQD (reference sequence). V was pared by 3 bases and J by 3 bases, with 11 bases between.